The text below deals with one T cell receptor (beta chain). Its antigen is unknown. A junction boundary mismatches the germline segment, possibly from a read error. The cohort was made up of roughly 670 healthy bone marrow donors. At the time of sampling, all cohort members were nominally healthy, though unrecorded immune exposures were likely present. The donor tested CMV seropositive, placing the donor among the 289 seropositive members of the cohort. Every donor gave a peripheral blood sample, and the peripheral blood mononuclear cells from that sample were used for TCR beta sequencing. The Qiagen DNeasy Blood Extraction Kit was used to extract genomic DNA from the blood cell samples. The CDR3, cysteine through phenylalanine, is 14 amino acids long. Here the CDR3 DNA is all that survives: 42 bases in frame from base 1. Reading the germline V gene gives CDR1 SGHRS and CDR2 YFSETQ. The method behind the library was the immunoSEQ multiplex PCR assay. For the multiplex PCR, a mixture combining 60 forward primers for TCR Vbeta segments and 13 reverse primers for TCR Jbeta segments was used. The CDR3 region of rearranged TCR beta genes was amplified from genomic DNA by a multiplex PCR assay. The amplified TCR beta libraries were sequenced on the Illumina HiSeq System as 87-base-pair reads. The original pipeline was this. A later analysis counted some 74 million unique TCR beta chains across the 600 to 850 repertoires, and approximately 11 million of these chains were shared by at least two donors. A nearest-neighbor algorithm error-corrected the raw reads and collapsed the reads into unique sequences, merging closely related sequences to remove PCR and sequencing errors. Alignment of CDR3 sequences to IMGT reference sequences was used to assign V, D and J gene segments. For a sequence to be retained, a match of at least six nucleotides to both a V gene segment and a J gene segment was required. Rearrangements were classified as productive when the CDR3 lacked stop codons and remained in frame with V and J, and all other rearrangements were classified as non-productive. CDR3 was defined by IMGT convention, running from the second conserved V-encoded cysteine to the conserved J-encoded phenylalanine. The earlier analysis of 587 of the donors excluded any sequence lacking an unambiguous match to a single V gene segment. An earlier analysis of over 450 of the donors classified V segments as functional when productive rearrangements were above 56.7% and as segregating when the standard deviation between donors was above 5%. A statistical classification framework was developed to diagnose cytomegalovirus status using the catalog of TCR beta chain sequences. In a later analysis, TCR nucleotide sequences were compared against IMGT/GENE-DB human TR gene sequences so that V and J genes could be assigned. Using the TCRdist pipeline, a later analysis assigned CDR3 sequences along with most-parsimonious VDJ recombination scenarios. In a later analysis, each TCR beta chain was defined by its CDR3 amino acid sequence together with its V-gene family, and reads without a unique V-gene family were excluded. A later analysis removed 500 to 650 highly shared, low-generation-probability nucleotide sequences to deal with suspected cross-contamination and a sequencing artifact. For each public chain, a later analysis derived a clonal expansion index from normalized ranks of inferred template counts within each repertoire. A later analysis computed generation probabilities with a VDJ recombination model fitted to out-of-frame rearrangements, and checked the results against IGoR. In a later analysis, hypergeometric tests were used to score TCR-TCR, TCR-HLA and TCR-CMV co-occurrence, with a repertoire-size bias correction applied to TCR pairs. A later analysis estimated false discovery rates by permuting HLA or CMV assignments 20 times. In a later analysis, co-occurring TCRs were grouped using DBSCAN, and TCRdist sequence similarity was added for clustering within HLA-allele-positive subsets. For co-occurrence clustering, repertoires with fewer than 30,000 or more than 120,000 public chains were excluded, along with about five repertoires with anomalous nucleotide sharing. TCRdb mirrors the immuneACCESS table, restricted to in-frame sequences. Some clones are absent from its copies; in checked studies, under half trace to an unresolved V gene, and the reason for the others is unknown. D and trimming were read from the DNA, whereas the V and J calls and clone size are those reported in that table. This sample comprises about 140,000 clones, approximately 79% of them detected only once. Approximately 6.2% of the sample belongs to the ten largest clones.

This sample was taken from a study of cytomegalovirus exposure and HLA in healthy donors (dated by TCRdb to between 2016 and 2019). Looking at the study overall: An earlier analysis of some 600 of the donors reported 276 Gb of sequence data and 95 million to 130 million unique TCR beta sequences obtained from about 200 million T cells. About 300 gigabases of sequencing data and tens of millions of unique TCR sequences were included in an early release covering over 600 HLA-typed donors. Of the 398 genotyped donors, 70% to 90% were placed in the genetic ancestry cluster associated with self-reported Caucasian donors. The study aimed to test whether signatures of past pathogen exposure could be identified by cataloging public T cell receptors. The T cell repertoires of some 700 subjects were profiled by immunosequencing and related to cytomegalovirus serostatus. In addition to the first cohort of 666 subjects, a separate validation cohort of 120 different subjects was used. To predict cytomegalovirus infection status, the study brought together high-throughput TCR immunosequencing, statistical association of individual TCRs with disease status, and machine learning. To study patterns of TCR occurrence, a later analysis re-analyzed previously published TCR beta repertoires from 666 donors and added high-resolution HLA genotyping. Rather than using new phenotypic data, the later analysis identified candidate immune exposures from TCR beta sequences and from how often those sequences occurred across donors. An earlier analysis of 587 of the donors used high-throughput TCR beta sequencing to judge whether each TCR beta V gene segment behaved as functional or pseudogenic. Donor age, sex, ethnicity and CMV serostatus were compiled together with the repertoire data. In a later genetic analysis, genome-wide SNP genotypes for about 55% of the roughly 700 donors were used, and that subset was treated as a discovery cohort. All discovery cohort repertoires had been generated on a single sequencing platform. Both class I and class II loci were covered by HLA typing, at four-digit resolution. The number of donors typed differed by locus, with about 629-640 for A, B, C, DRB1 and DQB1, around 500 for DQA1, 606 for DPA1, and 472 for DPB1. Four or five DR-DQ haplotypes were handled as single units for association and clustering, since linkage in the cohort was strong. Among about 410 genotyped donors of the cohort, an average of about 220,000 unique TCR beta nucleotide sequences was sequenced per donor, of which about 18% were non-productive.

What the study reported, not specific to this receptor: Most CMV-associated TCR beta chains appeared to be HLA-restricted in a later analysis, and the HLA associations seemed to be driven largely by CMV exposure. It was suggested by the authors that the approach could potentially be generalized to other disease states and immunological phenotypes. In a later genetic analysis, fewer N-insertions in productive TCRs were reported among donors in an Asian-associated ancestry cluster than the roughly 700-donor mean. The study listed 150 to 200 TCR beta chains as associated with cytomegalovirus. Only TCR beta chains were sequenced in this cohort, and the absence of alpha or paired-chain data limited detectable features. A further reported finding was that TCR beta sequences accurately predicted the HLA-A and HLA-B alleles for most subjects in the first cohort. In vitro tests confirmed that a few of the cytomegalovirus-associated TCR beta chains recognize cytomegalovirus antigens. Some IMGT-functional V segments, including TRBV6-2 and TRBV6-3, could not be distinguished by the 87-base-pair reads and were therefore excluded. The classifier was reported to diagnose cytomegalovirus status with high specificity and sensitivity in both the original and validation cohorts. Because some donors lacked HLA typing at each locus, the association tests relied only on the typed subset. A later analysis found that TCR association rates varied across HLA loci, with DRB1 alleles showing the most associated TCRs and HLA-C alleles the fewest. V-gene and J-gene trimming of TCR beta chains was associated with a missense DCLRE1C variant in a later genetic analysis, and the association was replicated in an independent cohort. While some public TCRs were present in many individuals, most TCR sequences turned up only very rarely across donors. A later analysis found that HLA-associated TCR beta chains were more clonally expanded and had lower generation probabilities than equally common non-associated chains. The only immune exposure information available for the cohort was CMV serostatus. A later analysis reported that several top co-occurrence clusters appeared linked to parvovirus B19, influenza, CMV and Epstein-Barr virus. At a false discovery rate of 0.05, a later analysis linked about 16,000 TCR beta sequences to specific HLA alleles. A cluster of highly shared sequence variants was judged likely to be a technical artifact of the sequencing pipeline. When HLA alleles, especially DR and DQ, strongly co-occurred, attributing TCR associations to individual alleles was difficult. In an earlier analysis of more than 500 of the donors, most TCR beta V segments appeared in productive rearrangements about 87% or about 30% of the time, broadly matching IMGT annotations. Roughly uniform sequencing depth across donors was assumed in presence/absence analyses, although this assumption may not hold. Linkage disequilibrium might explain the correlated functional status among segregating V segments, but an unknown experimental factor could not be excluded. The earlier analysis of about 600 of the donors excluded roughly 16 rarely observed V segments, including chromosome 9 orphons, because counts were too low.

The clonotype comes from a man aged 40-49 years in good health and CMV-seropositive. Material: PBMCs. The rearrangement joined TRBV5-1 to TRBJ2-1, and 7 junctional nucleotides match TRBD2. The nucleotide sequence reads TGCGCCAGCAGATTGGGGACGGGGGGAGGTGAGCAGTTCTTC. The resulting protein is CASRLGTGGGEQFF.